This T cell receptor (beta chain) was found in a study of cytomegalovirus exposure and HLA in healthy donors. Vbeta (60) and Jbeta (13) primers were used in the PCR. Repertoires were generated with immunoSEQ multiplex PCR, while TCRdb's copy carries only in-frame clones and drops some. The top ten clones hold 3.5% to 4% of a sample with 200,000 to 250,000 clones, roughly 80% of them seen once. Concerning this clone itself: The antigen remains unidentified.

The study's findings and limits: HLA alleles were associated with 18,000 or so TCR beta sequences in a later analysis at 0.05 false discovery rate.

Specimen: PBMCs. The TCR comes from a male donor in good health and CMV-seronegative.

CDR3 nucleotide sequence: TGTGCCAGCAGTTCCCCGGGGTCTATAACGGGCCACGAGCAGTACTTC. Translating gives CASSSPGSITGHEQYF. The V and J genes are TRBV28 and TRBJ2-7; the D gene is possibly TRBD2 (5 bases). V was shortened by 4 bases and J by 5 bases, with 21 bases between the two germline ends. Germline CDR1 is MDHEN and CDR2 is SYDVKM. The CDR3 is made up of 16 amino acids.